Sequencing of this T cell receptor beta chain was carried out in a study of blood T cell repertoires in COVID-19. In the study overall: Spain, Italy and the United States supplied samples that represented acute and convalescent COVID-19. T cells, B-cell-depleted T cells, or PBMCs supplied cDNA or gDNA.

Sequencing was performed with immunoSEQ multiplex PCR; in TCRdb, only in-frame clones are kept and a portion is missing. Of roughly 190,000 clones in the sample, roughly nine tenths are singletons; the top ten hold 1.1%. Germline loops: CDR1 SGHVS, CDR2 FQNEAQ. V lost 7 bases to trimming and J lost 6 bases, with 18 bases between them. The CDR3 sequence is 15 residues long. The chain employs TRBV7-8 and TRBJ2-2; TRBD2 might be the D (7 bases). This TCR was recovered from a man aged 30 to 45 with acute or convalescent COVID-19. Material: peripheral blood. The DNA for the CDR3 is TGTGCCAGCACCCGGGGTGGGAGGGGGTCCGGGGAGCTGTTTTTT. It yields the protein CASTRGGRGSGELFF.